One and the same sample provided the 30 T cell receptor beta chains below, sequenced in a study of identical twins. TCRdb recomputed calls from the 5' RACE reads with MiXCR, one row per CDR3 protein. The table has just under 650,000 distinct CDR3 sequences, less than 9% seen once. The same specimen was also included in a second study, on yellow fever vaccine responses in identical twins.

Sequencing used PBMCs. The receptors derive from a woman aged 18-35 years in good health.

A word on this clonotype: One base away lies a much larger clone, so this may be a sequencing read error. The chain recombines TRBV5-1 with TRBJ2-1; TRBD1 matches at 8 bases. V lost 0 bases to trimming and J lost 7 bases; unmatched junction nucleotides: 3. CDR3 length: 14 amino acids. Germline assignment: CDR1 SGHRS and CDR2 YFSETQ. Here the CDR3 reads CASSLVQGANEQFF. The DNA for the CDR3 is TGCGCCAGCAGCTTGGTGCAGGGGGCAAATGAGCAGTTCTTC.

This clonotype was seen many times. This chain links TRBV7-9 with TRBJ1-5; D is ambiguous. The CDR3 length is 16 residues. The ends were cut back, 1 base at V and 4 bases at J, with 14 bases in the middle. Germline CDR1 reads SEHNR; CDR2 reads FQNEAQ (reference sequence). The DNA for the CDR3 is TGTGCCAGCAGCTTAGGGAGTGGAGGACGGAATCAGCCCCAGCATTTT. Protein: CASSLGSGGRNQPQHF.

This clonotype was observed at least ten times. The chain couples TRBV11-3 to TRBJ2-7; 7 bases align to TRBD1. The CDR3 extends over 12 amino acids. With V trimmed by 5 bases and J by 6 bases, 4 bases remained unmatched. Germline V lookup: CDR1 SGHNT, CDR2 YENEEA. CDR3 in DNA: TGTGCCAGCAGCACTGACAGGGCCGAGCAGTACTTC. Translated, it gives CASSTDRAEQYF.

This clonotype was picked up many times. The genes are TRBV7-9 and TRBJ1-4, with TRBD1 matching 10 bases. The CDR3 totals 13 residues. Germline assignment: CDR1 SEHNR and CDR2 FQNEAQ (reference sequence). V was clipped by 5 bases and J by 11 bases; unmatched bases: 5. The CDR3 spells CASSDRGPGKLFF. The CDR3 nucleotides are TGTGCCAGCAGCGACAGGGGGCCGGGGAAACTGTTTTTT.

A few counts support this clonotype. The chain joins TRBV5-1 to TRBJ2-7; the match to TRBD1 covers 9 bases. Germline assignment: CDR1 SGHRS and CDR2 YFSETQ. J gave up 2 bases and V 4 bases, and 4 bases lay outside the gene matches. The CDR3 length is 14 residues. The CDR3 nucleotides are TGCGCCAGCAGCCTACAGGGGGCTCCCTACGAGCAGTACGTC. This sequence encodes CASSLQGAPYEQYV.

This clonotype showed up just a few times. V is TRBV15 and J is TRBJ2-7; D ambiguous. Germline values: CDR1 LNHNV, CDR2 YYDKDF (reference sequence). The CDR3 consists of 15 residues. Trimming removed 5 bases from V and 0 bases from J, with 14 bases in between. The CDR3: CATSRDLMSSYEQYV. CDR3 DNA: TGTGCCACCAGCCGCGACCTTATGAGCTCCTACGAGCAGTACGTC.

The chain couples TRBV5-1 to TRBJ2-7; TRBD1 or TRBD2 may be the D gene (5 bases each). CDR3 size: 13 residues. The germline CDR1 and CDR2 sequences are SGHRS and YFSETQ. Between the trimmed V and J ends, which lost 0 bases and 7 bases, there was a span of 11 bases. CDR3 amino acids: CASSLAGGEEQYF. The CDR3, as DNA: TGCGCCAGCAGCTTGGCTGGGGGAGAAGAGCAGTACTTC.

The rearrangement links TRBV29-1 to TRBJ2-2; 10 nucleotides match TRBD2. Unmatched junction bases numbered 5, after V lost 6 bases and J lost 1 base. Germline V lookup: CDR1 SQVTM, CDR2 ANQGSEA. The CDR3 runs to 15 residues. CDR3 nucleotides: TGCAGCGTCGACCGACTAGCGGGGAACACCGGGGAGCTGTTTTTT. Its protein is CSVDRLAGNTGELFF.

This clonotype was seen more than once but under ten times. In DNA form, the CDR3 reads TGTGCCAGCAGTTCCCCGGGACCCCGTTCCGAGCAGTACTTC. Residues: CASSSPGPRSEQYF. The V gene is TRBV7-9, the J gene TRBJ2-7; D possibly matches TRBD1 or TRBD2 (5 bases each). V was pared by 6 bases and J by 6 bases, with 18 bases between. The germline CDR1 and CDR2 sequences are SEHNR and FQNEAQ (reference sequence). This CDR3 comprises 14 residues.

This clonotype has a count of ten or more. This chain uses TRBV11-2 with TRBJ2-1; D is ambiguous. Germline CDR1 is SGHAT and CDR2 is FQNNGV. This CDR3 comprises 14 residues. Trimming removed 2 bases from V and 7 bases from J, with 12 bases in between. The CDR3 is CASSLSVPDNEQFF. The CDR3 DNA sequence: TGTGCCAGCAGCTTATCGGTCCCGGATAATGAGCAGTTCTTC.

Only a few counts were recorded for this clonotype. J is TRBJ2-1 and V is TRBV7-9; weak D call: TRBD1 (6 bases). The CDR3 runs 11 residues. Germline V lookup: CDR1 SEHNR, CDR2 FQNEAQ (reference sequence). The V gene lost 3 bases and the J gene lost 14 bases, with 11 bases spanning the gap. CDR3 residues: CASSFRQEEFF. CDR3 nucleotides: TGTGCCAGCAGCTTTCGACAGGAGGAGTTCTTC.

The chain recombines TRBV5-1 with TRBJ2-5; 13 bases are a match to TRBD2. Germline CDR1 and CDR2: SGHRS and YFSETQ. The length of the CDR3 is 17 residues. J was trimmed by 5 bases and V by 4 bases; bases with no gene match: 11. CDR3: CASSVGTSGAGWETQYF. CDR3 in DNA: TGCGCCAGCAGCGTCGGGACTAGCGGGGCTGGCTGGGAGACCCAGTACTTC.

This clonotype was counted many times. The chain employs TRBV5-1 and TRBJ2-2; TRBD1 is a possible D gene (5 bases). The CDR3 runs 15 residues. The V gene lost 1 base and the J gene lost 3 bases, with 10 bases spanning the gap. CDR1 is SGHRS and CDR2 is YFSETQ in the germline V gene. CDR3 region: CASSLSRVDTGELFF. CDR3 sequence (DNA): TGCGCCAGCAGCTTGTCCAGGGTAGACACCGGGGAGCTGTTTTTT.

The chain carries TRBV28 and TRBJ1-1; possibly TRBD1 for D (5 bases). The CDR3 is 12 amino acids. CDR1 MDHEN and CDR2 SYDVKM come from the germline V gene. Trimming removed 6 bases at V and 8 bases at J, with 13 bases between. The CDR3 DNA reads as TGTGCCAGCAGACGGGGGGGGAAAGAAGCTTTCTTT. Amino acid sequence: CASRRGGKEAFF.

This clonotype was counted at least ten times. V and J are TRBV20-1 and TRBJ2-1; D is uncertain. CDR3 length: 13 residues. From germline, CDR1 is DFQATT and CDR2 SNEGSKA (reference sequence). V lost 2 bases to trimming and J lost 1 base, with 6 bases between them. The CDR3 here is CSARLTSYNEQFF. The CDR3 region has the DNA TGCAGTGCTAGACTTACATCCTACAATGAGCAGTTCTTC.

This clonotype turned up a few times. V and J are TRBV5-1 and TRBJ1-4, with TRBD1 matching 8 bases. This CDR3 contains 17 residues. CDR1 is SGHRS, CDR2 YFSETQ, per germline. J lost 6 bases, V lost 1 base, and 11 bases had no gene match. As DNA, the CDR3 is TGCGCCAGCAGCTTGATCCAGCTCGGGACAGGAGATGAAAAACTGTTTTTT. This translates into CASSLIQLGTGDEKLFF. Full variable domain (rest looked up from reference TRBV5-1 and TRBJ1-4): KAGVTQTPRYLIKTRGQQVTLSCSPISGHRSVSWYQQTPGQGLQFLFEYFSETQRNKGNFPGRFSGRQFSNSRSEMNVSTLELGDSALYLCASSLIQLGTGDEKLFFGSGTQLSVL.

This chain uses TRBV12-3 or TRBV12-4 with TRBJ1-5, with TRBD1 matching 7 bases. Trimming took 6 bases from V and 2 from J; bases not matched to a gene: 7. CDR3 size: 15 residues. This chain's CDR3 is CASRPGGTGNQPQHF. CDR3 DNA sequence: TGTGCCAGCAGGCCCGGCGGGACAGGCAATCAGCCCCAGCATTTT.

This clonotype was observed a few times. CDR3 amino acids: CALGSGGQINEQFF. Here the CDR3 DNA reads TGTGCCCTCGGCTCGGGAGGGCAGATAAATGAGCAGTTCTTC. The chain combines TRBV10-3 with TRBJ2-1, with 8 bases identical to TRBD2. V lost 11 bases to trimming and J lost 7 bases; unmatched junction nucleotides: 13. This CDR3 is 14 amino acids long. Germline CDR1 reads ENHRY; CDR2 reads SYGVKD.

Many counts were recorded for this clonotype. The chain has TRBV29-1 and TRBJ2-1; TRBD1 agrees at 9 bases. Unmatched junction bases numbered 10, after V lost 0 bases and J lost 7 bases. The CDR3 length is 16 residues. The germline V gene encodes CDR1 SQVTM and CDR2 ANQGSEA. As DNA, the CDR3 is TGCAGCGTTGAAGATTCGTGGGACAGGGATTTTAATGAGCAGTTCTTC. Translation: CSVEDSWDRDFNEQFF.

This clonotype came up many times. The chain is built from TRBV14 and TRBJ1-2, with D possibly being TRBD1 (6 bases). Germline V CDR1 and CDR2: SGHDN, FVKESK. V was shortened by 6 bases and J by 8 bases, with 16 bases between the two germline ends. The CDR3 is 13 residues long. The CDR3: CASSNGQLFGYTF. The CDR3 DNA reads TGTGCCAGCAGTAATGGACAGTTGTTCGGCTACACCTTC. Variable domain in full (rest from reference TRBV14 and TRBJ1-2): EAGVTQFPSHSVIEKGQTVTLRCDPISGHDNLYWYRRVMGKEIKFLLHFVKESKQDESGMPNNRFLAERTGGTYSTLKVQPAELEDSGVYFCASSNGQLFGYTFGSGTRLTVV.

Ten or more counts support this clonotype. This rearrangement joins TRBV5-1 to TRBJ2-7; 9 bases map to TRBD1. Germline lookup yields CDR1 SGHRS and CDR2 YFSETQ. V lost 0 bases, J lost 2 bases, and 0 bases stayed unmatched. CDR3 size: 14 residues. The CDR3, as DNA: TGCGCCAGCAGCTTGGGGGACAGGGCCTACGAGCAGTACTTC. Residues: CASSLGDRAYEQYF.

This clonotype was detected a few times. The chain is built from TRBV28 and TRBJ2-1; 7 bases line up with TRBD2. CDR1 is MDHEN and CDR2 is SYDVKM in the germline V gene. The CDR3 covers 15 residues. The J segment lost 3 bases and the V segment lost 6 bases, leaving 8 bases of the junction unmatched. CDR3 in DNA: TGTGCCAGCAGCCCCGGACTAGAGGGCTACAATGAGCAGTTCTTC. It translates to CASSPGLEGYNEQFF.

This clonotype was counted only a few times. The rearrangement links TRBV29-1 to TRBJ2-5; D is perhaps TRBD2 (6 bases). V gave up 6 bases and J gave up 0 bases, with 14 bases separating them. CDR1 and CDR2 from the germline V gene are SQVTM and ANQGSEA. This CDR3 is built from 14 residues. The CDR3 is CSVTPGLHQETQYF. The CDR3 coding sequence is TGCAGCGTGACCCCGGGACTCCACCAAGAGACCCAGTACTTC. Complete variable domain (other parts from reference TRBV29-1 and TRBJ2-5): SAVISQKPSRDICQRGTSLTIQCQVDSQVTMMFWYRQQPGQSLTLIATANQGSEATYESGFVIDKFPISRPNLTFSTLTVSNMSPEDSSIYLCSVTPGLHQETQYFGPGTRLLVL.

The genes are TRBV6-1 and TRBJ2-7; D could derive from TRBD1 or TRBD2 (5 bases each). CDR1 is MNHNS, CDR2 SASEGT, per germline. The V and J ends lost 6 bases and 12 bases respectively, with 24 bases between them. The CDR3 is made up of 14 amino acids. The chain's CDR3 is CASRGDGSVGPRYV. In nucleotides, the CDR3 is TGTGCCAGCAGGGGGGACGGCTCCGTTGGCCCCCGGTACGTC.

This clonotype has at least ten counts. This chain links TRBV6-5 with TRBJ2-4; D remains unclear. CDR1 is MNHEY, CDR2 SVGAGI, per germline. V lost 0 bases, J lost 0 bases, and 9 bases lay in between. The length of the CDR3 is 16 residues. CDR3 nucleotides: TGTGCCAGCAGTTACTCTCGGTCGGTAGCCAAAAACATTCAGTACTTC. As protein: CASSYSRSVAKNIQYF.

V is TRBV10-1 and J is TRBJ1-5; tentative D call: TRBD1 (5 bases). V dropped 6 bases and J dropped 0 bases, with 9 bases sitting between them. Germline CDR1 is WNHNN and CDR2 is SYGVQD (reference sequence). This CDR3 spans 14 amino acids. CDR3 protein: CASSDRSSNQPQHF. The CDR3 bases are TGCGCCAGCAGCGACAGATCTAGCAATCAGCCCCAGCATTTT.

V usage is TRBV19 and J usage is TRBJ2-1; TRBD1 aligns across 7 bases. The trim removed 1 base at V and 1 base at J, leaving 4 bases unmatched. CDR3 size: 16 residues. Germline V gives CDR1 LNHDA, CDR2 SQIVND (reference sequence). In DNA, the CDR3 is TGTGCCAGTAGTATAGCGGCAGGGGGTTCCTACAATGAGCAGTTCTTC. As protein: CASSIAAGGSYNEQFF.

The CDR3 DNA follows: TGCGCCAGCAACAGACAATCGGGCGGCACTGAAGCTTTCTTT. Amino acid sequence: CASNRQSGGTEAFF. The gene calls are TRBV5-1 and TRBJ1-1; no clear D gene. V shed 6 bases and J shed 4 bases, with 16 bases lying between them. Germline values: CDR1 SGHRS, CDR2 YFSETQ. The CDR3 sequence is 14 residues long.

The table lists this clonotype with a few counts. This CDR3 reads CASSPLGTTDTQYF. In nucleotides, the CDR3 is TGTGCCAGCAGTCCGCTCGGGACTACAGATACGCAGTATTTT. The rearrangement joins TRBV6-1 to TRBJ2-3, with a possible D match to TRBD2 (6 bases). The CDR3 is 14 amino acids. The V end was cut by 5 bases, the J end by 3 bases, with 12 bases between. The germline gives CDR1 MNHNS, CDR2 SASEGT.

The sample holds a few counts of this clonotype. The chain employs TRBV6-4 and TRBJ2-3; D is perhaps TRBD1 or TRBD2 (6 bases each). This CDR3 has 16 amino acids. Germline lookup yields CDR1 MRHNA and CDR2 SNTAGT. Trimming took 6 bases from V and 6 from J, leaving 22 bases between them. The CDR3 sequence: CASSAGNGGGSDTQYF. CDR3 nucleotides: TGTGCCAGCAGCGCCGGCAACGGAGGGGGTTCGGATACGCAGTATTTT.